The 14 T cell receptor beta chains below were found in one sample sequenced in a study of blood T cell repertoires in COVID-19. Assay: immunoSEQ multiplex PCR; the TCRdb copy retains only in-frame clones and omits some. The sample yields under 80,000 clones, around nine tenths seen once. The sequencing sample was made of peripheral blood. These receptors were collected from a human donor in a cohort sampled during active COVID-19.

In DNA form, the CDR3 reads TGTGCCAGTACAAGGGCGTTCGGTGGGAGGAGAAGCACAGATACGCAGTATTTT. It yields the protein CASTRAFGGRRSTDTQYF. The chain has TRBV19 and TRBJ2-3; tentative D call: TRBD2 (6 bases). V shed 7 bases and J shed 0 bases, with 23 bases lying between them. The germline gives CDR1 LNHDA, CDR2 SQIVND (reference sequence). The CDR3 length is 18 residues.

This rearrangement joins TRBV29-1 to TRBJ1-5, with a weak D call TRBD1 (6 bases). This CDR3 is 13 amino acids long. V shed 6 bases and J shed 5 bases, with 14 bases lying between them. From germline, CDR1 is SQVTM and CDR2 ANQGSEA. CDR3 region: CSVGTGRDQPQHF. The CDR3 coding sequence is TGCAGCGTCGGTACAGGGAGGGATCAGCCCCAGCATTTT.

This clone has only one observation. The rearrangement uses TRBV11-2 and TRBJ2-7; D is perhaps TRBD2 (6 bases). The CDR3 is 14 amino acids. The V gene lost 4 bases and the J gene lost 0 bases, with 10 bases spanning the gap. The germline CDR1 and CDR2 sequences are SGHAT and FQNNGV. CDR3 in amino acids: CASSWSSDSYEQYF. CDR3 nucleotides: TGTGCCAGCAGCTGGTCTAGCGACTCCTACGAGCAGTACTTC.

The chain is built from TRBV12-3 or TRBV12-4 and TRBJ1-5; 8 nucleotides align to TRBD1. With 6 bases clipped from V and 4 bases from J, the junction kept 2 bases outside the gene matches. The CDR3 loop spans 13 amino acids. CDR3 in amino acids: CASRGQVNQPQHF. The CDR3 bases are TGTGCCAGCAGGGGACAGGTAAATCAGCCCCAGCATTTT.

V is TRBV11-2 and J is TRBJ2-7; no clear D gene. The CDR3 consists of 12 residues. V gave up 0 bases and J gave up 6 bases, with 6 bases separating them. Germline CDR1 is SGHAT and CDR2 is FQNNGV. The CDR3 here is CASSLDSSEQYF. For the CDR3, the DNA is TGTGCCAGCAGCTTAGACTCCAGCGAGCAGTACTTC.

The V gene is TRBV7-9, the J gene TRBJ2-1; 7 bases agree with TRBD1. The CDR3 is 16 amino acids. V gave up 5 bases and J gave up 10 bases; unmatched junction bases: 17. Germline V gene data show CDR1 as SEHNR and CDR2 as FQNEAQ (reference sequence). The CDR3: CASSPQRGPAFREQFF. CDR3 bases: TGTGCCAGCAGCCCGCAGAGGGGGCCGGCATTTCGGGAGCAGTTCTTC.

This CDR3 reads CASSRYTGSSSYEQYF. The CDR3 coding sequence is TGTGCCAGCAGCCGATACACGGGATCAAGCTCCTACGAGCAGTACTTC. The chain has TRBV5-5 and TRBJ2-7, with D perhaps matching TRBD2 (5 bases). The germline gives CDR1 SGHKS, CDR2 YYEKEE (reference sequence). The CDR3 spans 16 residues. Trimming took 4 bases from V and 0 from J, leaving 17 bases between them. Based on the CDR3 plus reference TRBV5-5 and TRBJ2-7, the full variable domain is DAGVTQSPTHLIKTRGQQVTLRCSPISGHKSVSWYQQVLGQGPQFIFQYYEKEERGRGNFPDRFSARQFPNYSSELNVNALLLGDSALYLCASSRYTGSSSYEQYFGPGTRLTVT.

The V gene is TRBV7-3, the J gene TRBJ2-3; 13 nucleotides agree with TRBD2. The trim removed 5 bases at V and 4 bases at J, leaving 3 bases unmatched. This CDR3 region has 15 residues. The germline CDR1 and CDR2 sequences are SGHTA and FQGTGA. CDR3 nucleotides: TGTGCCAGCAGCAGGACTAGCGGGGGCGCAGATACGCAGTATTTT. The encoded protein is CASSRTSGGADTQYF.

The genes are TRBV7-2 and TRBJ2-7, with 10 bases aligning to TRBD2. The CDR3 is 15 amino acids. The germline V gene encodes CDR1 SGHTA and CDR2 FQGNSA. J lost 4 bases, V lost 1 base, and 4 bases had no gene match. CDR3 coding DNA: TGTGCCAGCAGCTTAGTAGCGGGGGGAGGGTACGAGCAGTACTTC. It specifies CASSLVAGGGYEQYF.

The chain combines TRBV6-5 with TRBJ2-7; TRBD1 is a possible D gene (6 bases). Germline V gene lookup returns CDR1 MNHEY and CDR2 SVGAGI. Between the trimmed V and J ends, which lost 2 bases and 2 bases, there was a span of 13 bases. The CDR3 has 15 amino acids. Here the CDR3 DNA reads TGTGCCAGCAGTTACGGTCTACAGGGTCCCTACGAGCAGTACTTC. It encodes CASSYGLQGPYEQYF.

This clone was recorded a few times. The J gene is TRBJ2-1, the V gene TRBV9, with TRBD2 identical over 8 bases. This CDR3 is 15 amino acids long. The germline V gene encodes CDR1 SGDLS and CDR2 YYNGEE. The V and J ends lost 4 bases and 2 bases, in that order; junction bases with no gene match: 5. The CDR3 is CASSRTSGPYNEQFF. The DNA for the CDR3 is TGTGCCAGCAGCCGAACTAGCGGCCCCTACAATGAGCAGTTCTTC.

The chain combines TRBV2 with TRBJ1-1; no clear D. This CDR3 region has 13 residues. Germline CDR1 reads SNHLY; CDR2 reads FYNNEI. V lost 1 base and J 3 bases, leaving 6 bases between the germline ends. The CDR3 DNA reads as TGTGCCAGCAGTGAAGGGGGAGACACTGAAGCTTTCTTT. Translated: CASSEGGDTEAFF.

The chain joins TRBV18 to TRBJ2-7, with 8 positions matching TRBD2. CDR1 is KGHSH, CDR2 LQKENI, per germline. The J segment lost 4 bases and the V segment lost 4 bases, leaving 9 bases of the junction unmatched. CDR3 length: 15 amino acids. This CDR3 reads CASSQGLAALYEQYF. DNA for the CDR3: TGTGCCAGCTCACAAGGACTAGCAGCCCTTTACGAGCAGTACTTC.

V usage is TRBV14 and J usage is TRBJ2-3; TRBD2 matches 14 bases. Germline values: CDR1 SGHDN, CDR2 FVKESK. The CDR3 runs 18 residues. Germline trimming cut 1 base from V and 5 bases from J; bases unmatched to any gene: 8. The chain's CDR3 is CASSQGTSGGPQEDTQYF. CDR3 sequence (DNA): TGTGCCAGCAGCCAAGGGACTAGCGGGGGGCCCCAGGAAGATACGCAGTATTTT.